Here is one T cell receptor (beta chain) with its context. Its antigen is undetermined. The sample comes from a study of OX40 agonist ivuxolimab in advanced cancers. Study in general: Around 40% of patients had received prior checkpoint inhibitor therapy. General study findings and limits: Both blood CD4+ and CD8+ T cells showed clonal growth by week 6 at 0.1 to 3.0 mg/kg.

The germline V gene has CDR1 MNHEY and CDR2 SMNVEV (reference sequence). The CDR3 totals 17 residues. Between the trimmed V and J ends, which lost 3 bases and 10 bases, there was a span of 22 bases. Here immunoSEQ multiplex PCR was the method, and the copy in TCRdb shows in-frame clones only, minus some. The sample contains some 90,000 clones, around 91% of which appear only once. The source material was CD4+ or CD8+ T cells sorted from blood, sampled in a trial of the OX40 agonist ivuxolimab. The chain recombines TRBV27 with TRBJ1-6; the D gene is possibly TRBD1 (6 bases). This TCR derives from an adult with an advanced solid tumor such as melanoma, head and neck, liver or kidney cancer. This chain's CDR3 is CASSLAAGTLLHSPLHF. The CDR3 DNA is TGTGCCAGCAGTTTGGCCGCCGGGACACTGTTACACTCACCCCTCCACTTT.